A selection of T cell receptor beta chains follows, all from one sample in a study of shared clonotypes between healthy human individuals. Assay: immunoSEQ multiplex PCR; the TCRdb copy retains only in-frame clones and omits some. The sample records approximately 99,000 clones, roughly two thirds being singletons. Sequenced sample: memory CD8+ T cells sorted from blood. These receptor sequences come from a woman in her 30s in good health. Both conserved end residues are part of each CDR3. D genes are given only for firm matches. Size is omitted from some rows. Given values are once, few, many or a class for expanded clones.

abundance	d_gene	v_gene	j_gene	CDR3aa	CDR3nt
NA	NA	TRBV6-5	TRBJ2-1	CASSRSLEWNEQFF	TGTGCCAGCAGTCGCTCGCTAGAATGGAATGAGCAGTTCTTC
NA	NA	TRBV18	TRBJ2-5	CASSPPHGEETQYF	TGTGCCAGCTCACCACCCCACGGGGAAGAGACCCAGTACTTC
NA	TRBD2	TRBV25-1	TRBJ2-1	CASSDGYRAGVFF	TGTGCCAGCAGTGATGGCTACCGAGCGGGAGTTTTCTTC
NA	TRBD2	TRBV5-1	TRBJ2-7	CASSPGTSGYEQYF	TGCGCCAGCAGCCCCGGGACTAGCGGCTACGAGCAGTACTTC
many	NA	TRBV4-1	TRBJ1-5	CASSQGGMNSNQPQHF	TGCGCCAGCAGCCAAGGGGGGATGAATAGCAATCAGCCCCAGCATTTT
NA	NA	TRBV2	TRBJ1-5	CASSRGSPDQPQHF	TGTGCCAGCAGTAGGGGCAGCCCCGATCAGCCCCAGCATTTT
NA	TRBD2	TRBV4-1	TRBJ2-7	CASSSGSGGVVSYEQYF	TGCGCCAGCAGCTCGGGAAGCGGGGGCGTCGTCTCCTACGAGCAGTACTTC
NA	NA	TRBV11-1	TRBJ2-7	CASSLVVTSSYEQYF	TGTGCCAGCAGCTTAGTCGTTACTAGCAGCTACGAGCAGTACTTC
NA	TRBD2	TRBV5-1	TRBJ2-7	CASSPVASGTYEQYF	TGCGCCAGCAGCCCTGTGGCTAGCGGGACTTACGAGCAGTACTTC
NA	TRBD1	TRBV5-1	TRBJ2-7	CASSGTGTRDEQYF	TGCGCCAGCAGCGGGACAGGGACCCGCGACGAGCAGTACTTC
NA	NA	TRBV10-3	TRBJ2-7	CAISTESPSLAYEQYF	TGTGCCATCAGTACTGAGTCACCCAGCCTTGCCTACGAGCAGTACTTC
NA	TRBD2	TRBV6-6	TRBJ2-1	CASSYSQLARNEQFF	TGTGCCAGCAGTTACTCGCAACTAGCGAGGAATGAGCAGTTCTTC
NA	NA	TRBV10-2	TRBJ2-7	CASSEYGLGEQYF	TGCGCCAGCAGTGAGTACGGGCTTGGCGAGCAGTACTTC
NA	TRBD2	TRBV29-1	TRBJ2-1	CSVGREVGNEQFF	TGCAGCGTTGGCCGGGAGGTGGGGAATGAGCAGTTCTTC
few	NA	TRBV28	TRBJ2-7	CASSFRVQTYEQYF	TGTGCCAGCAGTTTTCGGGTCCAAACCTACGAGCAGTACTTC
medium-sized	NA	TRBV7-2	TRBJ1-2	CASSNPSGGEPNYGYTF	TGTGCCAGCAGCAACCCCTCGGGGGGGGAACCTAACTATGGCTACACCTTC
NA	NA	TRBV30	TRBJ2-7	CAWTMTGNTYEQYF	TGTGCCTGGACCATGACCGGGAACACCTACGAGCAGTACTTC
many	NA	TRBV6-5	TRBJ2-3	CASSYSRGNRDTQYF	TGTGCCAGCAGTTACTCTCGGGGGAACAGAGATACGCAGTATTTT
NA	NA	TRBV5-6	TRBJ1-1	CASSRNRVSTEAFF	TGTGCCAGCAGCCGAAACAGGGTTAGCACTGAAGCTTTCTTT
few	NA	TRBV25-1	TRBJ2-2	CASSEPNEGAGELFF	TGTGCCAGCAGTGAACCTAATGAGGGGGCCGGGGAGCTGTTTTTT
NA	TRBD1	TRBV5-1	TRBJ1-1	CASSQGQMKNTEAFF	TGCGCCAGCAGCCAGGGACAGATGAAGAACACTGAAGCTTTCTTT
NA	NA	TRBV7-9	TRBJ2-1	CASSPRGGSSYNEQFF	TGTGCCAGCAGCCCAAGGGGAGGAAGCTCCTACAATGAGCAGTTCTTC
NA	TRBD1	TRBV28	TRBJ2-7	CASTRFGTGAYEQYF	TGTGCCAGCACCCGCTTTGGGACAGGGGCTTACGAGCAGTACTTC
few	TRBD2	TRBV25-1	TRBJ2-7	CASSEFGSGSSSYEQYF	TGTGCCAGCAGTGAATTTGGTAGCGGGAGCTCCTCCTACGAGCAGTACTTC
NA	NA	TRBV27	TRBJ2-7	CASSSQGGYEQYF	TGTGCCAGCAGTAGTCAGGGGGGATACGAGCAGTACTTC
NA	TRBD1	TRBV6-4	TRBJ1-2	CASSEQGNYGYTF	TGTGCCAGCAGTGAACAGGGGAATTATGGCTACACCTTC
few	TRBD2	TRBV29-1	TRBJ2-1	CSVEGTSGSDNEQFF	TGCAGCGTTGAAGGGACTAGCGGGAGCGACAATGAGCAGTTCTTC
once	NA	TRBV5-4	TRBJ1-1	CASSFSQGGTEAFF	TGTGCCAGCAGCTTTTCACAGGGTGGCACTGAAGCTTTCTTT
NA	TRBD1	TRBV27	TRBJ1-5	CASSPRTGLFQPQHF	TGTGCCAGCAGTCCCCGGACAGGTCTCTTTCAGCCCCAGCATTTT
NA	NA	TRBV5-1	TRBJ2-7	CASSQGDSYEQYF	TGCGCCAGCAGCCAGGGAGACTCCTACGAGCAGTACTTC
few	TRBD1	TRBV5-1	TRBJ1-2	CASSLGQGAYGYTF	TGCGCCAGCAGCTTGGGACAGGGGGCCTATGGCTACACCTTC
NA	TRBD1	TRBV28	TRBJ1-5	CASNTDRASNQPQHF	TGTGCCAGCAACACGGACAGGGCGAGCAATCAGCCCCAGCATTTT
NA	TRBD2	TRBV6-6	TRBJ2-1	CASSWGLADLYNEQFF	TGTGCCAGCAGTTGGGGACTAGCGGATCTTTACAATGAGCAGTTCTTC
NA	NA	TRBV30	TRBJ1-5	CAWSVRQRMAPQHF	TGTGCCTGGAGTGTACGGCAGAGGATGGCGCCCCAGCATTTT
NA	TRBD1	TRBV6-1	TRBJ2-7	CASSVSGGKYEQYF	TGTGCCAGCAGTGTTTCAGGGGGCAAATACGAGCAGTACTTC
once	TRBD1	TRBV30	TRBJ2-7	CAWMGQDTYEQYF	TGTGCCTGGATGGGACAGGACACCTACGAGCAGTACTTC
NA	NA	TRBV15	TRBJ2-7	CATSSGTHAYEQYF	TGTGCCACCAGCTCCGGGACGCACGCCTACGAGCAGTACTTC
many	TRBD2	TRBV18	TRBJ2-7	CASSPSGSYEQYF	TGTGCCAGCTCACCTAGCGGGAGTTACGAGCAGTACTTC